This T cell receptor (beta chain) was captured in a study of T cells in Graves' hyperthyroidism and ophthalmopathy. The investigators amplified TCR beta CDR3 regions from RNA transcripts. Carried out on the TCR CDR3, a first-round RT-PCR used the HTBI primer set. TCRdb recomputed calls from the multiplex PCR reads with MiXCR, one row per CDR3 protein. This table has roughly 600,000 distinct CDR3 sequences, approximately 15% appearing once. This clonotype came up many times. CDR1 and CDR2 from the germline V gene are DFQATT and SNEGSKA (reference sequence). Trimming cost V 7 bases and J 4 bases; bases outside gene matches: 9. The CDR3 is made up of 13 amino acids.

This clonotype was sampled from a woman between 50 and 59 years old with Graves' ophthalmopathy. The rearrangement links TRBV20-1 to TRBJ2-7, with TRBD2 identical over 8 bases. What was sequenced was blood. The CDR3: CSGHDQREYEQYF. Here the CDR3 DNA reads TGCAGTGGCCATGACCAGCGGGAGTACGAGCAGTACTTC.